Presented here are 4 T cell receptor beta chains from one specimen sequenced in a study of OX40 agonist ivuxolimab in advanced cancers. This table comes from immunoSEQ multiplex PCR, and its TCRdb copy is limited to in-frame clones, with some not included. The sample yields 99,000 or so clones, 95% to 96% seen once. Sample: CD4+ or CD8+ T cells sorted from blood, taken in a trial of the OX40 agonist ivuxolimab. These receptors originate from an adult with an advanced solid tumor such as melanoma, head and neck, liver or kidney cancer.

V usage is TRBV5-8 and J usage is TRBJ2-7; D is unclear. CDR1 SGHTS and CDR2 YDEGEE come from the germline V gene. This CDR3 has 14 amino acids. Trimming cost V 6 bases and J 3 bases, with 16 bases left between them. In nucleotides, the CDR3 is TGTGCCAGCACCCACTTGGGTCACCACTACGAGCAGTACTTC. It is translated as CASTHLGHHYEQYF.

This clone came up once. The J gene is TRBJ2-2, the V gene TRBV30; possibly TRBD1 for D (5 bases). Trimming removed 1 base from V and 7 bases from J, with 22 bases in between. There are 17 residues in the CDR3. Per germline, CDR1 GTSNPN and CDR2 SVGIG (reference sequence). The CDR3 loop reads CAWSGGLGQGIDGELFF. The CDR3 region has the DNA TGTGCCTGGAGTGGTGGTCTTGGGCAGGGAATAGACGGGGAGCTGTTTTTT. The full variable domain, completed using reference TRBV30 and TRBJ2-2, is SQTIHQWPATLVQPVGSPLSLECTVEGTSNPNLYWYRQAAGRGLQLLFYSVGIGQISSEVPQNLSASRPQDRQFILSSKKLLLSDSGFYLCAWSGGLGQGIDGELFFGEGSRLTVL.

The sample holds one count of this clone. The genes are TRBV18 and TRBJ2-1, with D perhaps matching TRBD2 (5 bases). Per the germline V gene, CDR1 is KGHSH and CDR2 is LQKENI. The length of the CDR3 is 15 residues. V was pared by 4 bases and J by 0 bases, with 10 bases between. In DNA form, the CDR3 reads TGTGCCAGCTCACGAGGACTTACCTCCTACAATGAGCAGTTCTTC. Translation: CASSRGLTSYNEQFF.

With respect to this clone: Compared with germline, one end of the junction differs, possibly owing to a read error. The CDR3 loop reads CASRDLTGGTNEKLFF. The DNA for the CDR3 is TGTGCCAGCCGCGATCTGACAGGAGGGACTAACGAAAAACTGTTTTTT. This chain uses TRBV2 with TRBJ1-4; tentatively, D is TRBD1 (6 bases). Germline assignment: CDR1 SNHLY and CDR2 FYNNEI. CDR3 size: 16 residues.